The 32 T cell receptor beta chains below were found in one sample sequenced in a study of T cell clonality in common variable immunodeficiency. The method was immunoSEQ multiplex PCR; TCRdb's version includes in-frame clones alone and lacks a portion of them. The table lists 39,000 or so clones, with no singletons. Sequencing used peripheral blood mononuclear cells. The origin of the receptors is a person aged 18 to 75 in good health.

In its sample, this clone was seen many times. The read gets to within 3 residues of the CDR3 end, and the germline J gene fills in the rest. The chain links TRBV19 to TRBJ2-4, with a possible D match to TRBD1 (6 bases). Germline V gene sequence: CDR1 LNHDA, CDR2 SQIVND (reference sequence). This CDR3 is 13 amino acids long. V lost 5 bases to trimming and J lost 2 bases, with 7 bases between them. The sequenced CDR3 bases are TGTGCCAGTAGTTGGGACACCAAAAACATT. Residues: CASSWDTKNI. The full-length CDR3 reads as CASSWDTKNIQYF.

This clone was observed many times. This CDR3 is CSGGQGDRYTF. The CDR3 bases that were read are TGCAGTGGTGGTCAGGGCGATCGC. This chain uses TRBV20-1 with TRBJ1-2, with D possibly matching TRBD1 (5 bases). The CDR3 is cut off 3 residues early in the read; its end comes from the germline J gene. Germline V gene data show CDR1 as DFQATT and CDR2 as SNEGSKA (reference sequence). The CDR3 sequence is 11 residues long.

This clone was seen ten or more times. The missing CDR3 end, 3 residues past where the read stops, is filled in from the germline J gene. V gene TRBV7-8 combines with J gene TRBJ2-7; 10 nucleotides match TRBD2. Germline CDR1 SGHVS, CDR2 FQNEAQ. The junction had 3 bases not matched to a gene; V was cut back by 4 bases and J by 3 bases. The CDR3 spans 14 residues. CDR3 sequence: CASSSTSGYYEQYF. Partial CDR3 DNA: TGTGCCAGCAGCTCGACTAGCGGGTACTACGAG.

This clone was seen repeatedly, ten times or more. Read data end 3 residues before the CDR3 end; the end is taken from the germline J gene. This sequence joins TRBV20-1 and TRBJ1-4; tentative D call: TRBD1 (5 bases). The CDR3 length is 15 residues. With 2 bases removed from V and 0 bases from J, the gap between germline ends came to 10 bases. CDR1 is DFQATT and CDR2 is SNEGSKA in the germline V gene (reference sequence). CDR3 DNA, as far as it was read: TGCAGTGCTAGATCAGGGTTTTCAACTAATGAAAAA. Encoded protein: CSARSGFSTNEK. The whole CDR3 is CSARSGFSTNEKLFF.

This clone occurred many times. Sequencing ends 3 residues short of the CDR3 end; the germline J gene provides the rest. This sequence joins TRBV5-1 and TRBJ1-2, with 7 bases matching TRBD1. This CDR3 region has 14 residues. CDR1 is SGHRS, CDR2 YFSETQ, per germline. CDR3 residues: CASSLGQGTGGYTF. The DNA read from the CDR3 is TGCGCCAGCAGCTTGGGACAGGGAACTGGGGGC.

This clone was counted between two and nine times. The read falls 3 residues short of the CDR3 end, and the missing part is taken from the germline J gene. This chain links TRBV29-1 with TRBJ1-2; no reliable D call. The CDR3 sequence is 12 residues long. Germline V lookup: CDR1 SQVTM, CDR2 ANQGSEA. This CDR3 reads CSVEGTGENYTF. The CDR3 bases that were read are TGCAGCGTTGAAGGGACTGGGGAGAAC.

This clone showed up many times. The CDR3 goes on 3 residues after the read ends, and that part is filled in from the germline J gene. The rearrangement links TRBV20-1 to TRBJ2-2, with a possible D match to TRBD1 (6 bases). Germline V gives CDR1 DFQATT, CDR2 SNEGSKA (reference sequence). The CDR3 has 12 amino acids. CDR3 DNA (partial): TGCAGTGTTGGCAGGGGTATAGAAAAG. It is translated as CSVGRGIEK. The whole CDR3 reads CSVGRGIEKLFF.

This clone was recorded at least ten times. The read stops 3 residues short of the end of the CDR3; the missing end is completed from the germline J gene. V gene TRBV29-1 combines with J gene TRBJ2-5, with D possibly matching TRBD1 (6 bases). CDR1 is SQVTM, CDR2 ANQGSEA, per germline. CDR3 length equals 13 residues. Trimming stripped 7 bases from V and 4 bases from J, with 16 bases between. CDR3 loop: CSGGRPGGETQYF. CDR3 DNA (partial): TGCAGCGGGGGGCGGCCTGGGGGAGAGACC.

This clone appeared many times. CDR3: CSAAEHSGNTIYF. CDR3 DNA, as far as it was read: TGCAGCGCCGCCGAACACTCTGGAAACACC. V is TRBV29-1 and J is TRBJ1-3; no reliable D call. The read halts 3 residues ahead of the CDR3 end, with the missing end drawn from the germline J gene. Trimming shortened V by 7 bases and J by 0 bases, and 10 bases separated the two germline ends. Germline CDR1 reads SQVTM; CDR2 reads ANQGSEA. The CDR3 runs 13 residues.

This clone was seen repeatedly, ten times or more. The CDR3 is cut off 3 residues early in the read; its end comes from the germline J gene. This chain connects TRBV6-2 or TRBV6-3 to TRBJ2-5; TRBD2 agrees at 9 bases. The CDR3 length is 17 residues. From germline, CDR1 is MNHEY and CDR2 SVGEGT. V lost 0 bases, J lost 4 bases, and 9 bases stayed unmatched. The covered CDR3 bases are TGTGCCAGCAGTTACTCGAAGCATAGCGGGAGCCTAGAGACC. Protein sequence: CASSYSKHSGSLET. The full-length CDR3 reads as CASSYSKHSGSLETQYF.

This clone was detected many times. The observed sequence ends 3 residues before the CDR3 terminus, with the missing tail filled in from the germline J gene. The chain links TRBV10-3 to TRBJ2-7; tentative D call: TRBD1 (7 bases). The CDR3 has 14 residues. CDR1 is ENHRY, CDR2 SYGVKD, per germline. V dropped 5 bases and J dropped 0 bases, with 11 bases sitting between them. The sequenced CDR3 bases are TGTGCCATCAGTCTTCAGGGGGGCTCCTACGAG. Translating it yields CAISLQGGSYE. The whole CDR3 protein reads CAISLQGGSYEQYF.

As regards this clone: From the germline J gene comes the end of the CDR3, since the read stops 3 residues before it. The J gene is TRBJ1-2, the V gene TRBV5-6, with D possibly TRBD1 on 6 matching bases. Per germline, CDR1 SGHDT and CDR2 YYEEEE. This CDR3 spans 13 amino acids. The CDR3 spells CASSSTGSYDYTF. CDR3 DNA (partial): TGTGCCAGCAGCTCGACAGGTTCTTACGAC. The full variable domain, rest sourced from reference TRBV5-6 and TRBJ1-2, is DAGVTQSPTHLIKTRGQQVTLRCSPKSGHDTVSWYQQALGQGPQFIFQYYEEEERQRGNFPDRFSGHQFPNYSSELNVNALLLGDSALYLCASSSTGSYDYTFGSGTRLTVV.

This clone was seen ten or more times. The read finishes 3 residues shy of the CDR3 end, and the germline J gene is used to complete it. J is TRBJ2-5 and V is TRBV7-9, with D uncertain. The V and J ends lost 5 bases and 2 bases respectively, with 15 bases between them. The CDR3 loop spans 15 amino acids. The V gene's germline CDR1 is SEHNR and CDR2 FQNEAQ (reference sequence). CDR3 loop: CASSLLQTKQETQYF. The CDR3 bases that were read are TGTGCCAGCAGCCTATTACAGACGAAACAAGAGACC.

Worth noting for this clone: The read comes to an end 3 residues before the CDR3 does, leaving the germline J gene to fill in the end. The gene calls are TRBV7-9 and TRBJ1-1, with a weak D call TRBD1 (5 bases). The germline V gene encodes CDR1 SEHNR and CDR2 FQNEAQ (reference sequence). This CDR3 comprises 12 residues. The CDR3 DNA, read in part, is TGTGCCAGCAGCCACGGGGGACTGAAT. This encodes CASSHGGLN. The complete CDR3 protein is CASSHGGLNAFF.

This clone was detected many times. The read finishes 3 residues shy of the CDR3 end, and the germline J gene is used to complete it. The J gene is TRBJ1-1, the V gene TRBV19; D may be TRBD1 (5 bases). CDR3 size: 17 residues. V lost 5 bases to trimming and J lost 1 base, with 20 bases between them. CDR1 is LNHDA, CDR2 SQIVND, per germline (reference sequence). Partial CDR3 DNA: TGTGCCAGTAGTCCCCATCGGGGGAGGCAGGGGAACACTGAA. This encodes CASSPHRGRQGNTE. The whole CDR3 protein is CASSPHRGRQGNTEAFF.

This clone was seen repeatedly, ten times or more. The read ends 3 residues early relative to the CDR3; the germline J gene fills the gap. The V and J genes are TRBV20-1 and TRBJ2-5; 9 bases are shared with TRBD2. The CDR3 loop spans 16 amino acids. In germline, CDR1 is DFQATT, CDR2 SNEGSKA (reference sequence). V shed 0 bases, J shed 1 base, and the junction held 6 bases outside the gene matches. The CDR3 loop is CSARDGTSSLQETQYF. The covered CDR3 bases are TGCAGTGCTAGAGATGGGACTAGCAGCCTCCAAGAGACC.

This clone has a count of ten or more. Sequencing ends 3 residues short of the CDR3 end; the germline J gene provides the rest. V gene TRBV5-4 combines with J gene TRBJ2-1, with D uncertain. With 1 base removed from V and 4 bases from J, the gap between germline ends came to 6 bases. The CDR3 is 13 amino acids. The germline gives CDR1 SGHNT, CDR2 YYREEE (reference sequence). CDR3 DNA (partial): TGTGCCAGCAGCTTGTCCGGTTACAATGAG. It translates to CASSLSGYNE. The entire CDR3 protein reads CASSLSGYNEQFF.

This clone was recorded many times. The CDR3 end falls 3 residues outside the read, so it is completed with the germline J gene. This sequence joins TRBV2 and TRBJ1-4; perhaps TRBD1 as D (5 bases). Germline V gene data show CDR1 as SNHLY and CDR2 as FYNNEI. This CDR3 is 14 amino acids long. The V end was cut by 1 base, the J end by 7 bases, with 10 bases between. CDR3 amino acids: CASSEGGRGEKLFF. CDR3 bases read: TGTGCCAGCAGTGAAGGTGGGAGGGGTGAAAAA.

This clone was counted ten times or more. The read terminates 3 residues ahead of where the CDR3 ends, so the germline J gene completes it. V is TRBV6-2 or TRBV6-3 and J is TRBJ2-3, with D possibly TRBD1 on 5 matching bases. Germline V gene data show CDR1 as MNHEY and CDR2 as SVGEGT. The CDR3 length is 13 residues. The V end lost 8 bases, the J end lost 6 bases, and 15 bases lay between the germline ends. CDR3 DNA (partial): TGTGCCAGCGGCCAGTGGTCAGGGGATACG. This codes for CASGQWSGDT. The whole CDR3 region reads CASGQWSGDTQYF.

This clone was picked up a small number of times. The CDR3 end falls 3 residues outside the read, so it is completed with the germline J gene. The chain carries TRBV7-3 and TRBJ1-1; D not resolved. The CDR3 is 13 residues long. V lost 2 bases and J 0 bases, leaving 4 bases between the germline ends. Germline V gives CDR1 SGHTA, CDR2 FQGTGA. The covered CDR3 bases are TGTGCCAGCAGCTTAGACTTGAACACTGAA. This codes for CASSLDLNTE. The whole CDR3 reads CASSLDLNTEAFF.

This clone was seen ten or more times. The DNA ends 3 residues before the CDR3 does, and the rest of the CDR3 is filled in from the germline J gene. The genes are TRBV2 and TRBJ2-1, with TRBD1 as a possible D gene (5 bases). Germline V lookup: CDR1 SNHLY, CDR2 FYNNEI. The CDR3 contains 14 residues. Trimming took off 8 bases at V and 1 base at J, with 12 bases between the two ends. CDR3 amino acids: CASAPDSSYNEQFF. The CDR3 DNA, read in part, is TGTGCCAGCGCCCCCGACAGTTCCTACAATGAG.

This clone was recorded many times. The read terminates 3 residues before the CDR3 end, so the remaining end is supplied by the germline J gene. The V and J genes are TRBV7-2 and TRBJ2-2; TRBD2 is a possible D gene (5 bases). Germline V CDR1 and CDR2: SGHTA, FQGNSA. The CDR3 is made up of 13 amino acids. V was pared by 5 bases and J by 6 bases, with 10 bases between. The part of the CDR3 DNA that was read is TGTGCCAGCAGCGTTACTAGTGCCGGGGAG. The encoded protein is CASSVTSAGE. The entire CDR3 protein is CASSVTSAGELFF.

Many counts were recorded for this clone. The read ends 3 residues early relative to the CDR3; the germline J gene fills the gap. The chain uses TRBV15 and TRBJ2-7; TRBD1 aligns across 10 bases. The germline CDR1 and CDR2 sequences are LNHNV and YYDKDF (reference sequence). Trimming took 6 bases from V and 1 from J; bases not matched to a gene: 3. There are 14 residues in the CDR3. CDR3 amino acids: CATRGQGLSYEQYF. The DNA read from the CDR3 is TGTGCCACCAGGGGACAGGGGTTATCCTACGAG. Together with reference TRBV15 and TRBJ2-7, the CDR3 gives the full variable domain: DAMVIQNPRYQVTQFGKPVTLSCSQTLNHNVMYWYQQKSSQAPKLLFHYYDKDFNNEADTPDNFQSRRPNTSFCFLDIRSPGLGDTAMYLCATRGQGLSYEQYFGPGTRLTVT.

This clone has only a few counts. The read terminates 3 residues ahead of where the CDR3 ends, so the germline J gene completes it. The rearrangement uses TRBV2 and TRBJ1-2; D is perhaps TRBD1 (5 bases). There are 16 residues in the CDR3. Germline loops: CDR1 SNHLY, CDR2 FYNNEI. Here the CDR3 reads CASSPPALAGGVDYTF. CDR3 DNA (partial): TGTGCCAGCAGTCCCCCGGCACTAGCGGGAGGGGTTGAC.

Many counts were recorded for this clone. The read is 3 residues too short to cover the CDR3 end, so that end is filled in from the germline J gene. The rearrangement links TRBV4-2 to TRBJ2-6; D is ambiguous. Per germline, CDR1 LGHNA and CDR2 YNFKEQ. V was trimmed by 1 base and J by 0 bases, leaving 4 bases between them. The CDR3 is 15 amino acids. The CDR3 bases that were read are TGTGCCAGCAGCCAAGCCAGCTCTGGGGCCAACGTC. Its translation: CASSQASSGANV. The whole CDR3 protein reads CASSQASSGANVLTF.

This clone showed up many times. The CDR3 end is not reached by the read, which stops 3 residues before it; the germline J gene fills it in. At the DNA level, this CDR3 is encoded by other sequences in the same sample as well. The chain recombines TRBV29-1 with TRBJ1-1; 7 bases fit TRBD1. CDR1 and CDR2 (germline): SQVTM, ANQGSEA. V was clipped by 7 bases and J by 0 bases; unmatched bases: 5. CDR3 length: 13 residues. CDR3 sequence reads: CSGTGQLNTEAFF. Partial CDR3 DNA: TGCAGCGGGACGGGACAGTTGAACACTGAA.

This clone was seen many times. Read data end 3 residues before the CDR3 end; the end is taken from the germline J gene. This sequence joins TRBV18 and TRBJ2-1; 14 bases are a match to TRBD2. The CDR3 runs 16 residues. Germline CDR1 KGHSH, CDR2 LQKENI. V lost 6 bases to trimming and J lost 7 bases; unmatched junction nucleotides: 8. CDR3 sequence: CASSRTSGRIGNEQFF. The part of the CDR3 DNA that was read is TGTGCCAGCTCGCGGACTAGCGGGAGGATAGGGAATGAG.

This clone has only a few counts. The read comes to an end 3 residues before the CDR3 does, leaving the germline J gene to fill in the end. The chain joins TRBV7-8 to TRBJ2-7; D is perhaps TRBD1 (5 bases). The germline V gene encodes CDR1 SGHVS and CDR2 FQNEAQ. The ends were cut back, 0 bases at V and 3 bases at J, with 18 bases in the middle. The CDR3 loop spans 17 amino acids. The CDR3 region is CASSLARNTGPFYEQYF. CDR3 DNA (partial): TGTGCCAGCAGCTTAGCTAGGAACACAGGCCCGTTCTACGAG.

Ten or more counts support this clone. The CDR3 end falls 3 residues outside the read, so it is completed with the germline J gene. The V gene is TRBV20-1, the J gene TRBJ2-5; 8 nucleotides align to TRBD2. The CDR3 spans 13 residues. V dropped 6 bases and J dropped 3; count of bases not matched to a gene: 6. Looked up from germline, CDR1 is DFQATT and CDR2 is SNEGSKA (reference sequence). The chain's CDR3 is CSAKYSGKETQYF. CDR3 DNA (partial): TGCAGTGCCAAATATAGCGGGAAAGAGACC.

There are many counts of this clone. The CDR3 extends 3 residues past the end of the read, so its final part is completed from the germline J gene. This chain joins TRBV5-1 and TRBJ2-7, with TRBD1 matching 8 bases. The junction had 23 bases not matched to a gene; V was cut back by 7 bases and J by 2 bases. The germline V gene has CDR1 SGHRS and CDR2 YFSETQ. The length of the CDR3 is 19 residues. The CDR3 loop is CASSTPRTGRILRAYEQYF. The sequenced part of the CDR3 DNA is TGCGCCAGCTCCACTCCCAGGACAGGGAGGATTTTAAGGGCCTACGAG.

This clone was seen repeatedly, ten times or more. The CDR3 is cut off 3 residues early in the read; its end comes from the germline J gene. V is TRBV30 and J is TRBJ2-1; 13 bases align to TRBD2. The CDR3 contains 15 residues. After removal of 2 bases from V and 4 bases from J, the junction contained 2 bases not matched to a gene. Germline values: CDR1 GTSNPN, CDR2 SVGIG (reference sequence). The part of the CDR3 DNA that was read is TGTGCCTGGAGTCAACTAGCGGGGGGGTACAATGAG. It yields the protein CAWSQLAGGYNE. In full, the CDR3 is CAWSQLAGGYNEQFF.

This clone was counted many times. Read data end 3 residues before the CDR3 end; the end is taken from the germline J gene. The chain links TRBV10-3 to TRBJ1-2, with TRBD1 matching over 10 bases. Germline-derived CDR1 and CDR2 are ENHRY and SYGVKD. The CDR3 is 16 residues long. V shed 2 bases and J 1 base; nucleotides not matched to a gene: 4. The CDR3 region is CAISEPDRGRNYGYTF. The CDR3 bases that were read are TGTGCCATCAGTGAGCCCGACAGGGGGCGTAACTATGGC.